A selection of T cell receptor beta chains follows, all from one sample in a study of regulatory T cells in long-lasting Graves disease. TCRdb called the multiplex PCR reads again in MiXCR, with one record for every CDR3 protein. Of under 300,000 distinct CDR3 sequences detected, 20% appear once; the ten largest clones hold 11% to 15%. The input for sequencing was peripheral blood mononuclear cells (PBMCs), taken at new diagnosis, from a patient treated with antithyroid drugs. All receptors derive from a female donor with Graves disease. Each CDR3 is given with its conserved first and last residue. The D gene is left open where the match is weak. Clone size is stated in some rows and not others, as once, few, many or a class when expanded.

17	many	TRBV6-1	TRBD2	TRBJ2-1	CASSVIAGGPSYNEQFF	TGTGCCAGCAGTGTAATAGCGGGGGGGCCTTCCTACAATGAGCAGTTCTTC
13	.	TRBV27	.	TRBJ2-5	CASSWRRLETQYF	TGTGCCAGCAGTTGGAGACGGCTGGAGACCCAGTACTTC
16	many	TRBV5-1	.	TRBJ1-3	CASSLSPSSSGNTIYF	TGCGCCAGCAGCTTGTCACCGTCGAGCTCTGGAAACACCATATATTTT
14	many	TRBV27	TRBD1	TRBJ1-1	CASSVTGGATEAFF	TGTGCCAGCAGTGTGACAGGGGGGGCGACTGAAGCTTTCTTT
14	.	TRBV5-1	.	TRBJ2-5	CASSLATREETQYF	TGCGCCAGCAGCTTGGCCACGCGGGAAGAGACCCAGTACTTC
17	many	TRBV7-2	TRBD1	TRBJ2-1	CASSLRGQVASYNEQFF	TGTGCCAGCAGCTTAAGGGGACAGGTGGCCTCCTACAATGAGCAGTTCTTC
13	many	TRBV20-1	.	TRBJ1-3	CSASPGRGNTIYF	TGCAGTGCTAGCCCCGGAAGGGGGAACACCATATATTTT
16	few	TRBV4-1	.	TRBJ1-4	CASSQDPGLNREKLFF	TGCGCCAGCAGCCAAGATCCCGGACTAAATAGGGAAAAACTGTTTTTT
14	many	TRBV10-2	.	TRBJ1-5	CASSETESNQPQHF	TGCGCCAGCAGCGAGACAGAGAGTAATCAGCCCCAGCATTTT
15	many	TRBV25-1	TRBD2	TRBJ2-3	CASSEQSGITDTQYF	TGTGCCAGCAGTGAACAGAGCGGGATTACAGATACGCAGTATTTT
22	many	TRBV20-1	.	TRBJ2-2	CSARVALGQGKRSGRDAGELFF	TGCAGTGCTAGAGTGGCCCTCGGACAGGGGAAGAGAAGCGGGAGGGACGCCGGGGAGCTGTTTTTT
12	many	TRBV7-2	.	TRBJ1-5	CASSDLNQPQHF	TGTGCCAGCAGTGATCTCAATCAGCCCCAGCATTTT
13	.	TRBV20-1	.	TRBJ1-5	CSAKGHFDQPQHF	TGCAGTGCCAAAGGACACTTCGATCAGCCCCAGCATTTT
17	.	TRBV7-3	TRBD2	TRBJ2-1	CASSSAGLAASYNEQFF	TGTGCCAGCAGCTCCGCCGGACTAGCGGCCTCCTACAATGAGCAGTTCTTC
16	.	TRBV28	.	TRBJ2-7	CASTSWGAGGFYEQYF	TGTGCCAGCACCTCGTGGGGGGCAGGGGGATTCTACGAGCAGTACTTC
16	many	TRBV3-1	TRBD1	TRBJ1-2	CASSQDLRTGRYGYTF	TGTGCCAGCAGCCAAGATCTGCGGACAGGGCGTTATGGCTACACCTTC
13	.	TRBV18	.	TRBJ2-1	CASSPGERLEQFF	TGTGCCAGCTCACCAGGGGAAAGGCTTGAGCAGTTCTTC
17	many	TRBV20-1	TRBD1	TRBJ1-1	CSARDLRGLMGLTEALF	TGCAGTGCTAGAGATCTCAGGGGGCTAATGGGATTGACTGAAGCTCTCTTT
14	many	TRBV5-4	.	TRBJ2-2	CASRTTQGNGELFF	TGTGCCAGCAGGACGACCCAGGGGAACGGGGAGCTGTTTTTT
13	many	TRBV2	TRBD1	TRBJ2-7	CASRGDRGHEQYF	TGTGCCAGCAGGGGGGACAGGGGACACGAGCAGTACTTC
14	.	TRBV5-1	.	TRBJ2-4	CASSQDRGQDIQYF	TGCGCCAGCAGCCAAGACCGGGGTCAAGACATTCAGTACTTC
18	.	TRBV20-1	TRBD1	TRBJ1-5	CSARRTTGTGVSNQPQHF	TGCAGTGCTAGAAGAACTACCGGGACAGGGGTTAGCAATCAGCCCCAGCATTTT
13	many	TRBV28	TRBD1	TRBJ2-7	CASSYRGSDEQYF	TGTGCCAGCAGTTACAGGGGATCCGACGAGCAGTACTTC
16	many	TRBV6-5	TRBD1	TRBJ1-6	CASSYSGGSYNSPLHF	TGTGCCAGCAGTTATTCAGGGGGCTCCTATAATTCACCCCTCCACTTT
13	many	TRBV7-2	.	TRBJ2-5	CASSPGLQETQYF	TGTGCCAGCAGCCCGGGACTGCAAGAGACCCAGTACTTC
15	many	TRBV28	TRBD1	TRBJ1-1	CASSLLGTENTEAFF	TGTGCCAGCAGTTTATTAGGGACAGAGAACACTGAAGCTTTCTTT
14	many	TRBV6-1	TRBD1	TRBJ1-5	CASSGGVSNQPQHF	TGTGCCAGCTCAGGGGGGGTTAGCAATCAGCCCCAGCATTTT
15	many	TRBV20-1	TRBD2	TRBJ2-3	CSADSRGETGDTQYF	TGCAGTGCTGACTCCCGGGGGGAGACGGGAGATACGCAGTATTTT
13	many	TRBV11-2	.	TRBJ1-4	CASGGAAGEKLFF	TGTGCCTCCGGGGGGGCCGCGGGTGAAAAACTGTTTTTT
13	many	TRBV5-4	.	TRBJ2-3	CASSLEVDDTQYF	TGTGCCAGCAGCTTGGAGGTTGATGATACGCAGTATTTT
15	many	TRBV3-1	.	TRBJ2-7	CASSQGGRRAYEQYF	TGTGCCAGCAGCCAAGGAGGAAGGAGAGCCTACGAGCAGTACTTC
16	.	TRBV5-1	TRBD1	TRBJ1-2	CASSLGQGRGDYGSTF	TGCGCCAGCAGCTTGGGACAGGGAAGGGGGGACTATGGCTCCACCTTC
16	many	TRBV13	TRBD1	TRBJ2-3	CASSFSGTGVLRTQYF	TGTGCCAGCAGCTTCAGCGGGACAGGGGTTTTACGTACGCAGTATTTT
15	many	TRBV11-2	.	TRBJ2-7	CASSLVEGVRIEQYF	TGTGCCAGCAGCTTAGTCGAGGGAGTACGAATCGAGCAGTACTTC
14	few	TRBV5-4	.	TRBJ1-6	CASSFGGANSPLHF	TGTGCCAGCAGCTTCGGGGGCGCGAATTCACCCCTCCACTTT
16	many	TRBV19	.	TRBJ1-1	CASSIPPNRMNTEAFF	TGTGCCAGTAGTATCCCTCCAAACAGGATGAACACTGAAGCTTTCTTT
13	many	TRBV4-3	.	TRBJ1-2	CASSQVVYDGYTF	TGCGCCAGCAGCCAGGTAGTTTACGATGGCTACACCTTC
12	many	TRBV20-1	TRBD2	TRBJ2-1	CSASVSGPEQFF	TGCAGTGCATCCGTTAGCGGGCCTGAGCAGTTCTTC
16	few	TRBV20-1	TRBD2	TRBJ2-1	CSAETSGGALYNEQFF	TGCAGTGCTGAGACTAGCGGGGGGGCCCTGTACAATGAGCAGTTCTTC
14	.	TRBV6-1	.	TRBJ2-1	CASRGVRTRNEQFF	TGTGCCAGCAGGGGAGTTAGGACTCGGAATGAGCAGTTCTTC
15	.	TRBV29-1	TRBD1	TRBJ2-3	CSVEDRGGHPDTQYF	TGCAGCGTTGAAGATAGAGGGGGCCACCCAGATACGCAGTATTTT
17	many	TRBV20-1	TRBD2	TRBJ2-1	CSARDFSGSGRYNEQFF	TGCAGTGCTAGAGATTTTTCCGGTAGCGGGAGGTACAATGAGCAGTTCTTC
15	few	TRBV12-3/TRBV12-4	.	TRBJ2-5	CAGSFPRGTQETQYF	TGTGCCGGCAGTTTCCCGAGGGGCACCCAAGAGACCCAGTACTTC
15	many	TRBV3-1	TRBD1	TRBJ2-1	CASSQEHLGGHEQFF	TGTGCCAGCAGCCAAGAGCACCTAGGGGGCCATGAGCAGTTCTTC
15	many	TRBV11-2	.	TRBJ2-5	CASSLRSWGQETQYF	TGTGCCAGCAGCTTAAGGAGCTGGGGCCAAGAGACCCAGTACTTC
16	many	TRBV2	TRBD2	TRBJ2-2	CASSLLAGGNTGELFF	TGTGCCAGCAGTTTACTAGCGGGGGGGAACACCGGGGAGCTGTTTTTT